This is a list of T cell receptor beta chains from one sample in a study of blood T cell repertoires in COVID-19. Clones were sequenced by immunoSEQ multiplex PCR, and TCRdb holds only the in-frame ones, with some missing. The table lists 250,000 to 300,000 clones, more than 70% of them singletons. Sequenced material: peripheral blood. Every receptor here comes from a woman aged 25 to 45 who had recovered from COVID-19. The CDR3 runs from the conserved cysteine through the conserved F or W. The D gene is left open where the match is weak. Size values are once, few and many counts, or a class for expanded clones, and some rows have none.

TRBJ2-2,-,TRBV7-8,-,TGTGCCAGCAGCTTAGCGCTGGGAGAAGACACCGGGGAGCTGTTTTTT,CASSLALGEDTGELFF
TRBJ1-5,-,TRBV5-6,-,TGTGCCAGCAGCTTGGGACAACATAGCAATCAGCCCCAGCATTTT,CASSLGQHSNQPQHF
TRBJ2-1,-,TRBV4-3,few,TGCGCCAGCAGCCAAGCCCGTGGAGACTACAATGAGCAGTTCTTC,CASSQARGDYNEQFF
TRBJ1-3,-,TRBV7-3,-,TGTGCCAGCAGCCGCGGCTCTGGAAACACCATATATTTT,CASSRGSGNTIYF
TRBJ2-5,TRBD1,TRBV11-2,-,TGTGCCAGCAGCATGGACAGGGGGTGGGAGACCCAGTACTTC,CASSMDRGWETQYF
TRBJ2-1,-,TRBV28,-,TGTGCCAGCAGTTCCGGACAGTACAATGAGCAGTTCTTC,CASSSGQYNEQFF
TRBJ2-7,-,TRBV12-3/TRBV12-4,-,TGTGCCAGCAGTGTACGGGGGGCTGGGGAGCAGTACTTC,CASSVRGAGEQYF
TRBJ1-2,TRBD1,TRBV5-1,-,TGCGCCAGCAGCTTGCTAGGGGGACAGGGGAATTATGGCTACACCTTC,CASSLLGGQGNYGYTF
TRBJ2-5,-,TRBV10-1,-,TGCGCCAGCAGAAAAAACTCCTGCATGGAGACCCAGTACTTC,CASRKNSCMETQYF
TRBJ1-3,TRBD1,TRBV24-1,-,TGTGCCACCAGTGATCCCAGGGGGGCAGGAAACACCATATATTTT,CATSDPRGAGNTIYF
TRBJ2-7,TRBD1,TRBV28,-,TGTGCCAGCTTGGGGACAGGGGGTTCCTTCGAGCAGTACTTC,CASLGTGGSFEQYF
TRBJ1-2,-,TRBV4-1,-,TGCGCCAGCAGCCCCCCTTCAGGACAGTCTAACTATGGCTACACCTTC,CASSPPSGQSNYGYTF
TRBJ1-1,-,TRBV5-1,-,TGCGCCAGCAGGCAGGACACTGAAGCTTTCTTT,CASRQDTEAFF
TRBJ2-5,-,TRBV5-1,-,TGCGCCAGCAGCTTGGAATCAGGCCAAGAGACCCAGTACTTC,CASSLESGQETQYF
TRBJ2-3,-,TRBV7-9,-,TGTGCCAGCAGCGACCCACTAGGAAGCACAGATACGCAGTATTTT,CASSDPLGSTDTQYF
TRBJ1-2,-,TRBV28,-,TGTGCCAGCACCCAGAGGGGGTGGAGCGGCTACACCTTC,CASTQRGWSGYTF
TRBJ1-1,-,TRBV5-1,-,TGCGCCAGCAGCACAGGACCAACAAACACTGAAGCTTTCTTT,CASSTGPTNTEAFF
TRBJ2-7,TRBD2,TRBV6-5,-,TGTGCCAGCAGCCAGACTAGCGGGGGTTACGAGCAGTACTTC,CASSQTSGGYEQYF
TRBJ2-4,-,TRBV7-2,-,TGTGCCAGCAGCTTAGTTTGGGAGGCCAAAAACATTCAGTACTTC,CASSLVWEAKNIQYF
TRBJ2-2,-,TRBV27,-,TGTGCCAGCAGCCAACCCGACAGCCTGAACACCGGGGAGCTGTTTTTT,CASSQPDSLNTGELFF
TRBJ2-2,-,TRBV5-1,-,TGCGCCAGCAGCGTGGACACAAACACCGGGGAGCTGTTTTTT,CASSVDTNTGELFF
TRBJ2-4,TRBD1,TRBV15,-,TGTGCCACCAGCAGACGCGGACAGGGGGGAAACATTCAGTACTTC,CATSRRGQGGNIQYF
TRBJ1-4,TRBD1,TRBV7-2,once,TGTGCCAGCAGCTTCGACAGGGACGGTGAAAAACTGTTTTTT,CASSFDRDGEKLFF
TRBJ2-7,TRBD1,TRBV7-6,-,TGTGCCAGCAGCTCCCGGGACAGACTAAACGAGCAGTACTTC,CASSSRDRLNEQYF
TRBJ2-7,-,TRBV15,once,TGTGCCACCAGCAGAGATCGGGGTATCTCGGAGCAGTACTTC,CATSRDRGISEQYF
TRBJ1-1,-,TRBV15,-,TGTGCCACCAGCAGAGTCTACTCGGGGAGTACCGGGGCTTTCTTT,CATSRVYSGSTGAFF
TRBJ2-5,-,TRBV4-2,-,TGTGCCAGCAGCCAAGAGACTTCCCTAAAAGAGACCCAGTACTTC,CASSQETSLKETQYF
TRBJ1-5,-,TRBV19,-,TGTGCCAGTAGTATAGGAATCTATAGCAATCAGCCCCAGCATTTT,CASSIGIYSNQPQHF
TRBJ1-5,-,TRBV27,-,TGTGCCAGCAGTTGGACGGGGGGCCCCGAACAGCCCCAGCATTTT,CASSWTGGPEQPQHF
TRBJ1-4,-,TRBV28,-,TGTGCCAGCAGTTTATATCCGGGAGGCGATGAAAAACTGTTTTTT,CASSLYPGGDEKLFF
TRBJ1-2,-,TRBV28,-,TGTGCCAGCAGTTTATCACACGACAGCTATGGCTACACCTTC,CASSLSHDSYGYTF
TRBJ2-2,-,TRBV5-1,-,TGCGCCAGCAGCTTGCCACTCACCGGGGAGCTGTTTTTT,CASSLPLTGELFF
TRBJ2-1,TRBD2,TRBV9,-,TGTGCCAGCAGCTCTGACGGGGGGTACCACAATGAGCAGTTCTTC,CASSSDGGYHNEQFF
TRBJ2-7,TRBD1,TRBV6-1,-,TGTGCCAGCAGTTCCCCGGACAGGGGAGTCTACGAGCAGTACTTC,CASSSPDRGVYEQYF
TRBJ1-6,-,TRBV28,-,TGTGCCAGCAGCCAAACGGGACTCGAGCCCCTCCACTTT,CASSQTGLEPLHF
TRBJ1-6,TRBD1,TRBV19,-,TGTGCCAGTAGTATAGGGGACAGGGCGAATTCACCCCTCCACTTT,CASSIGDRANSPLHF
TRBJ2-7,-,TRBV4-2,-,TGTGCCAGCAGCGGTGGGCTAAACTACGAGCAGTACTTC,CASSGGLNYEQYF
TRBJ1-1,-,TRBV2,-,TGTGCCAGCAGGGGGGAGGTGAACACTGAAGCTTTCTTT,CASRGEVNTEAFF
TRBJ2-7,TRBD1,TRBV6-2/TRBV6-3,-,TGTGCCAGCAGTTACATAGGACAGGACTACGAGCAGTACTTC,CASSYIGQDYEQYF
TRBJ2-2,TRBD1,TRBV27,-,TGTGCCAGCCAGACAGGGGGATCTGGCACCGGGGAGCTGTTTTTT,CASQTGGSGTGELFF
TRBJ2-3,-,TRBV15,-,TGTGCCACCAGCAGGGATGGAGCCGCAGATACGCAGTATTTT,CATSRDGAADTQYF
TRBJ1-3,-,TRBV2,-,TGTGCCAGCAGTGAAAGGGAAGGGGACACCATATATTTT,CASSEREGDTIYF